This T cell receptor beta chain was sequenced for a study of blood T cell repertoires in COVID-19. Study-level information: Both acute and convalescent COVID-19 samples were obtained from the United States, Italy and Spain.

The method was immunoSEQ multiplex PCR; TCRdb's version includes in-frame clones alone and lacks a portion of them. The profile shows some 490,000 clones, around 85% of them singletons. V lost 3 bases and J lost 5; bases outside the gene matches: 6. This CDR3 has 16 amino acids. The germline V gene encodes CDR1 LGHNA and CDR2 YSLEER. The chain links TRBV4-3 to TRBJ2-5, with 13 bases lining up with TRBD2. The material sequenced was peripheral blood. The sequence was obtained from a human donor in a cohort sampled during active COVID-19. The CDR3 loop is CASSQTGLAGVETQYF. As DNA, the CDR3 is TGCGCCAGCAGCCAGACTGGACTAGCGGGAGTTGAGACCCAGTACTTC.